Listed below are T cell receptor beta chains from one sample, sequenced in a study of blood T cell repertoires in COVID-19. Sequencing used immunoSEQ multiplex PCR; TCRdb keeps in-frame clones, though not all of them. The sample carries under 250,000 clones, around 83% recorded once. Sample: peripheral blood. Receptor source: a woman younger than 35 with acute or convalescent COVID-19. CDR3s include the opening cysteine and the closing phenylalanine or tryptophan. A D gene is named only where the DNA matches it firmly. Not all rows give a size; the values are once, few, many and, for expanded clones, a class.

-,-,TRBJ1-6,16,TRBV7-8,TGTGCCAGCAGCTTAGTCCCGACAGATAGCAATTCACCCCTCCACTTT,CASSLVPTDSNSPLHF
-,-,TRBJ2-7,13,TRBV18,TGTGCCAGCTCACCACCCATGTCCTACGAGCAGTACTTC,CASSPPMSYEQYF
-,TRBD1,TRBJ1-6,15,TRBV11-2,TGTGCCAGCAGCTTTTTTGGTGCAGGGGGCTCACCCCTCCACTTT,CASSFFGAGGSPLHF
-,TRBD2,TRBJ2-1,16,TRBV18,TGTGCCAGCTCACTAAGGACTAGCGGGACCTACAATGAGCAGTTCTTC,CASSLRTSGTYNEQFF
-,TRBD1,TRBJ2-7,14,TRBV3-1/TRBV3-2,TGTGCCAGCAGCCAAGAGGACAGGGGCTACGAGCAGTACTTC,CASSQEDRGYEQYF
-,-,TRBJ1-2,13,TRBV6-5,TGTGCCAGCAGCGCAGGGGTTATGGGTGGCTACACCTTC,CASSAGVMGGYTF
few,TRBD2,TRBJ2-1,15,TRBV2,TGTGCCAGCAGTAAAACCGGGACTAGCGGCAATGAGCAGTTCTTC,CASSKTGTSGNEQFF
-,-,TRBJ2-1,15,TRBV18,TGTGCCAGCTCACCCGGGACATCTTTAGGCAATGAGCAGTTCTTC,CASSPGTSLGNEQFF
many,-,TRBJ2-3,13,TRBV7-2,TGTGCCAGCAGCCGACTCGACACAGATACGCAGTATTTT,CASSRLDTDTQYF
-,-,TRBJ2-7,15,TRBV5-1,TGCGCCAGCAGCTTGAACGTTGGCAGGTCCTACGAGCAGTACTTC,CASSLNVGRSYEQYF
-,TRBD1,TRBJ1-6,16,TRBV25-1,TGTGCCAGCAGTGGAGAGGGACAGGGATTTTATTCACCCCTCCACTTT,CASSGEGQGFYSPLHF
-,-,TRBJ2-1,14,TRBV4-1,TGCGCCAGCAGCCCACCGAGCGGTCGGAATGAGCAGTTCTTC,CASSPPSGRNEQFF
-,-,TRBJ1-1,18,TRBV6-2/TRBV6-3,TGTGCCAGCAGTTACTCGAGGGCAGAGGGGACTAAAGACACTGAAGCTTTCTTT,CASSYSRAEGTKDTEAFF
many,-,TRBJ1-1,15,TRBV7-6,TGTGCCAGCAGCTTAGCCCCCGGGGTGGGCACTGAAGCTTTCTTT,CASSLAPGVGTEAFF
-,TRBD2,TRBJ2-1,15,TRBV29-1,TGCAGCGTGGTCTTGGGGGAGGGCCCCGGTAATGAGCAGTTCTTC,CSVVLGEGPGNEQFF
-,-,TRBJ1-4,18,TRBV27,TGTGCCAGCAGTTTATCGGGGAGGAGTTATGCAACTAATGAAAAACTGTTTTTT,CASSLSGRSYATNEKLFF
-,TRBD2,TRBJ2-5,14,TRBV6-2/TRBV6-3,TGTGCCAGCAGTCGACTAGCGGGAGACGAGACCCAGTACTTC,CASSRLAGDETQYF
-,TRBD1,TRBJ2-1,17,TRBV25-1,TGTGCCAGCAGTGAATCGGAGACAGGGAGCTCCTACAATGAGCAGTTCTTC,CASSESETGSSYNEQFF
-,-,TRBJ1-6,17,TRBV9,TGTGCCAGCAGCTCAGGACAGACGAGCTCCTATAATTCACCCCTCCACTTT,CASSSGQTSSYNSPLHF
-,TRBD1,TRBJ2-1,17,TRBV9,TGTGCCAGCAGCGTAGATCTCCCGGGACAGGGTTACAATGAGCAGTTCTTC,CASSVDLPGQGYNEQFF
-,TRBD2,TRBJ2-7,13,TRBV18,TGTGCCAGCTCACCGGGACTAAACTACGAGCAGTACTTC,CASSPGLNYEQYF
-,-,TRBJ1-1,13,TRBV7-2,TGTGCCAGCAGCACACAAGGAGACACTGAAGCTTTCTTT,CASSTQGDTEAFF
-,TRBD2,TRBJ2-7,18,TRBV19,TGTGCCGGCCCGGACCGGCCTAGCGGGAGGCTTACGTCCTACGAGCAGTACTTC,CAGPDRPSGRLTSYEQYF
-,-,TRBJ1-4,11,TRBV30,TGTGCCTGGAGTGTACGCAGGGAACTGTTTTTT,CAWSVRRELFF
-,-,TRBJ1-5,17,TRBV6-2/TRBV6-3,TGTGCCAGCAGCCCTGGCACAGGGTCCCCCATTAATCAGCCCCAGCATTTT,CASSPGTGSPINQPQHF
-,TRBD1,TRBJ1-6,17,TRBV4-3,TGCGCCAGCAGCCAAGCATCGCCGGGACAGGGTCATTCACCCCTCCACTTT,CASSQASPGQGHSPLHF
-,-,TRBJ1-4,16,TRBV18,TGTGCCAGCTCACCACGACAAGGCTCAACTAATGAAAAACTGTTTTTT,CASSPRQGSTNEKLFF
-,-,TRBJ2-3,18,TRBV21-1,TGTGCCAGCAGCACAGGACTAGCGGGACTTCGAGGAACAGATACGCAGTATTTT,CASSTGLAGLRGTDTQYF
-,TRBD2,TRBJ2-3,17,TRBV7-4,TGTGCCAGCAGCTTAGCGCAGTTAGCGGGATGTACAGGGACGCAGTATTTT,CASSLAQLAGCTGTQYF
few,-,TRBJ1-2,13,TRBV12-3/TRBV12-4,TGTGCCAGCAGCCCCGGGTCCGGGTATGGCTACACCTTC,CASSPGSGYGYTF
-,-,TRBJ2-3,16,TRBV18,TGTGCCAGCTCACGCCGTCCGCGGGACTTCACAGATACGCAGTATTTT,CASSRRPRDFTDTQYF
few,-,TRBJ1-5,13,TRBV30,TGTGCCTGGAGTGTGGGCAGCGGCCAGCCCCAGCATTTT,CAWSVGSGQPQHF
-,-,TRBJ1-2,13,TRBV6-5,TGTGCCAGCAGACCCATCCAGGGGTTTGGCTACACCTTC,CASRPIQGFGYTF
-,-,TRBJ1-2,14,TRBV4-1,TGCGCCAGCAGCCAAGAGCGCAGGGGAAATGGCTACACCTTC,CASSQERRGNGYTF
-,-,TRBJ2-5,15,TRBV19,TGTGCCAGTAGTATTCGAGAAGGAGTTCAAGAGACCCAGTACTTC,CASSIREGVQETQYF
-,TRBD2,TRBJ2-1,13,TRBV19,TGTGCCAGTAGTCCCGGACTAGAAAATGAGCAGTTCTTC,CASSPGLENEQFF
-,-,TRBJ2-7,12,TRBV6-2/TRBV6-3,TGTGCCAGCAGTGTTACGGGCTACGAGCAGTACTTC,CASSVTGYEQYF
-,TRBD1,TRBJ2-7,15,TRBV15,TGTGCCACCACCCCGGACAGGGGGTCTGGCTACGAGCAGTACTTC,CATTPDRGSGYEQYF
-,TRBD2,TRBJ2-2,15,TRBV6-5,TGTGCCAGCCGCCCGGGAGGCCAGGTCACCGGGGAGCTGTTTTTT,CASRPGGQVTGELFF
-,TRBD2,TRBJ2-1,16,TRBV27,TGTGCCAGCAGTTCCCCGGCTAGCGGGATATACAATGAGCAGTTCTTC,CASSSPASGIYNEQFF
-,-,TRBJ2-6,16,TRBV28,TGTGCCAGCAGTTTACAACCAGGCTCTGGGGCCAACGTCCTGACTTTC,CASSLQPGSGANVLTF
-,TRBD1,TRBJ2-4,16,TRBV5-1,TGCGCCAGCAGCTTGGGGGACAGACCATCCAAAAACATTCAGTACTTC,CASSLGDRPSKNIQYF
-,-,TRBJ1-4,13,TRBV12-3/TRBV12-4,TGTGCCAGCAGTTCCGGGGTGGGCGAAAAACTGTTTTTT,CASSSGVGEKLFF
-,-,TRBJ1-1,13,TRBV18,TGTGCCAGCTCACCGGGACAGAACACTGAAGCTTTCTTT,CASSPGQNTEAFF
-,TRBD1,TRBJ1-1,12,TRBV9,TGTGCCAGCAGCGTAGGACAGGGGGGAGCTTTCTTT,CASSVGQGGAFF
-,-,TRBJ1-1,15,TRBV16,TGTGCCAGCAGCCAATCGTTGGGGGGGAACACTGAAGCTTTCTTT,CASSQSLGGNTEAFF
-,TRBD1,TRBJ2-7,15,TRBV14,TGTGCCAGCAGCCTAACCGGGACAGCAACGGTCGAGCAGTACTTC,CASSLTGTATVEQYF
-,TRBD1,TRBJ2-3,17,TRBV5-1,TGCGCCAGCAGCTTGGAGCCCGGGACAGGGAGCACAGATACGCAGTATTTT,CASSLEPGTGSTDTQYF
-,-,TRBJ2-2,15,TRBV28,TGTGCCAGCAGTTTTCCAGGGTCTCGCACCGGGGAGCTGTTTTTT,CASSFPGSRTGELFF
few,TRBD1,TRBJ1-1,16,TRBV5-5,TGTGCCAGCAGCCAGGGACAGGGGATCGGAAACACTGAAGCTTTCTTT,CASSQGQGIGNTEAFF
-,-,TRBJ2-3,15,TRBV6-5,TGTGCCAGCAGTTACTTGGGGCGGAAAGCAGATACGCAGTATTTT,CASSYLGRKADTQYF